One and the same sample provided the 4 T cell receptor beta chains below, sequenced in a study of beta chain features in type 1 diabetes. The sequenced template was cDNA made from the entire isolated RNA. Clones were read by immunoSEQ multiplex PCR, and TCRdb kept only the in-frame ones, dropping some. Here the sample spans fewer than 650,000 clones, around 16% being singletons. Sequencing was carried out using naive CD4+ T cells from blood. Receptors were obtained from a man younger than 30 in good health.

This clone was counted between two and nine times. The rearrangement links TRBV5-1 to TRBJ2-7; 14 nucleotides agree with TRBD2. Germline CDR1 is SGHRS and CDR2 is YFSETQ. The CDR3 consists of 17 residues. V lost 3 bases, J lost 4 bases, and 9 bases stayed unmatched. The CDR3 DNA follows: TGCGCCAGCAGCTCTGCCGGGACTAGCGGGAGTTTTTACGAGCAGTACTTC. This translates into CASSSAGTSGSFYEQYF.

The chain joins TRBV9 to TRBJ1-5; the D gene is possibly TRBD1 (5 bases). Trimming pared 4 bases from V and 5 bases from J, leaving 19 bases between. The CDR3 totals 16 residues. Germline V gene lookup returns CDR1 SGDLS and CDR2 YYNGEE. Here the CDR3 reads CASSPGTSRGDQPQHF. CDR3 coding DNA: TGTGCCAGCAGCCCCGGGACCTCCCGGGGGGATCAGCCCCAGCATTTT. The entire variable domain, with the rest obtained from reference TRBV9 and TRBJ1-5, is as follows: DSGVTQTPKHLITATGQRVTLRCSPRSGDLSVYWYQQSLDQGLQFLIQYYNGEERAKGNILERFSAQQFPDLHSELNLSSLELGDSALYFCASSPGTSRGDQPQHFGDGTRLSIL.

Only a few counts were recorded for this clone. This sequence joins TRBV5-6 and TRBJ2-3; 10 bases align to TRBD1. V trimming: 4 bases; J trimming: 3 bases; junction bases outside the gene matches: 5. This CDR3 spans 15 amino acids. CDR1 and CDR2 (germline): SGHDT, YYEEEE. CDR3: CASSVRTGGTDTQYF. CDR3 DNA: TGTGCCAGCAGCGTGAGGACAGGGGGGACAGATACGCAGTATTTT. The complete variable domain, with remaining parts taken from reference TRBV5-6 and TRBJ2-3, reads DAGVTQSPTHLIKTRGQQVTLRCSPKSGHDTVSWYQQALGQGPQFIFQYYEEEERQRGNFPDRFSGHQFPNYSSELNVNALLLGDSALYLCASSVRTGGTDTQYFGPGTRLTVL.

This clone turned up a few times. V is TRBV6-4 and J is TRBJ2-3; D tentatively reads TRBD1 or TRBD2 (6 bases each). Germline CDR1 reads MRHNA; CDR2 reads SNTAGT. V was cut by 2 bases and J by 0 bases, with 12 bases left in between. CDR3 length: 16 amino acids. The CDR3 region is CASSDHGGPSTDTQYF. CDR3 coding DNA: TGTGCCAGCAGTGACCATGGGGGGCCTAGCACAGATACGCAGTATTTT.